The clone carrying this T cell receptor (beta chain) has more than one count but fewer than ten. TCRdb re-analysed the RT-PCR reads in MiXCR, keeping a single row per CDR3 protein. The sample includes 400,000 to 500,000 distinct CDR3 sequences, 16% seen only once; the top ten take 6.5% to 7.5%. Germline CDR1 is SGHTA and CDR2 is FQGNSA. CDR3 size: 14 residues. Trimming left V 6 bases short and J 3 bases short, with 15 bases between. These data originate in a study of patients and donors after allogeneic stem cell transplantation. Input material: blood, either unsorted or a sorted T cell fraction (not recorded which). This chain joins TRBV7-2 and TRBJ2-7, with a tentative D call TRBD2 (7 bases). The origin of this receptor is a human donor who was either an allogeneic HSCT recipient or a stem cell or donor lymphocyte infusion donor (not recorded which). It is not recorded whose cells these are; they may come from a transplant donor. CDR3 coding DNA: TGTGCCAGCAGGGGGAGGGGGAAGGTCTACGAGCAGTACTTC. Residues: CASRGRGKVYEQYF.